Below, 22 T cell receptor beta chains from the same sample are listed, as sequenced in a study of identical twins. TCRdb re-derived calls from the 5' RACE reads in MiXCR, one entry per CDR3 protein. The data show 200,000 to 250,000 distinct CDR3 sequences, 7.5% seen once. The same sample was also used in a study of yellow fever vaccine responses in identical twins.

The sequenced sample was memory (CD45RO+) T cells sorted from blood. The receptors shown here come from a woman aged 18 to 35 in good health.

This chain connects TRBV6-1 to TRBJ1-1, with a possible D match to TRBD1 (5 bases). V lost 7 bases and J lost 4, with 19 bases in between. This CDR3 spans 15 amino acids. Germline assignment: CDR1 MNHNS and CDR2 SASEGT. The CDR3 loop is CASILGTPVGTEAFF. The CDR3, as DNA: TGTGCCAGCATTCTTGGGACTCCTGTGGGCACTGAAGCTTTCTTT.

This clonotype was recorded at least ten times. This rearrangement joins TRBV27 to TRBJ2-2; no definite D call. Between the trimmed V and J ends, which lost 2 bases and 1 base, there was a span of 8 bases. The CDR3 length is 15 residues. CDR1 is MNHEY, CDR2 SMNVEV, per germline (reference sequence). The CDR3 sequence is CASSLATRNTGELFF. In DNA form, the CDR3 reads TGTGCCAGCAGTTTAGCCACGAGGAACACCGGGGAGCTGTTTTTT.

This clonotype showed up just a few times. The V and J genes are TRBV3-1 and TRBJ2-2; 14 bases line up with TRBD2. J gave up 0 bases and V 2 bases, and 5 bases lay outside the gene matches. This CDR3 has 19 residues. CDR1 is LGHDT, CDR2 YNNKEL, per germline (reference sequence). The CDR3 DNA reads as TGTGCCAGCAGCCAATTATCGGGACTAGCGGGAGCGAACACCGGGGAGCTGTTTTTT. Translation: CASSQLSGLAGANTGELFF. Variable domain in full (rest from reference TRBV3-1 and TRBJ2-2): DTAVSQTPKYLVTQMGNDKSIKCEQNLGHDTMYWYKQDSKKFLKIMFSYNNKELIINETVPNRFSPKSPDKAHLNLHINSLELGDSAVYFCASSQLSGLAGANTGELFFGEGSRLTVL.

V and J are TRBV6-2 or TRBV6-3 and TRBJ2-7, with TRBD1 matching over 8 bases. This CDR3 is 15 amino acids long. CDR1 and CDR2 (germline): MNHEY, SVGEGT. The J segment lost 2 bases and the V segment lost 2 bases, leaving 5 bases of the junction unmatched. DNA for the CDR3: TGTGCCAGCAGTTACGACGACAGGGGAACCTACGAGCAGTACTTC. As protein: CASSYDDRGTYEQYF.

This clonotype has a handful of counts. CDR3 residues: CSVTHLGGPYEQYF. CDR3 DNA: TGCAGCGTTACCCATTTGGGGGGCCCCTACGAGCAGTACTTC. The J gene is TRBJ2-7, the V gene TRBV29-1; possibly TRBD1 or TRBD2 for D (6 bases each). Germline loops: CDR1 SQVTM, CDR2 ANQGSEA. This CDR3 spans 14 amino acids. Trimming took off 5 bases at V and 2 bases at J, with 16 bases between the two ends.

This clonotype has ten or more counts. The chain has TRBV7-8 and TRBJ1-1, with 8 bases that match TRBD1. The CDR3 is made up of 13 amino acids. Losses at the gene ends were 5 bases for V and 6 bases for J; bases not matched to a gene: 5. The germline gives CDR1 SGHVS, CDR2 FQNEAQ. Here the CDR3 reads CASSPDRAAEAFF. The CDR3, as DNA: TGTGCCAGCAGCCCGGACAGGGCAGCTGAAGCTTTCTTT.

In its sample, this clonotype was seen many times. The chain uses TRBV28 and TRBJ1-4; no reliable D call. The CDR3 is 15 amino acids. The V gene's germline CDR1 is MDHEN and CDR2 SYDVKM. V was trimmed by 5 bases and J by 3 bases, leaving 13 bases between them. The CDR3 DNA sequence: TGTGCCAGCAGTGGTGTGTGGACCTCTAATGAAAAACTGTTTTTT. Its translation: CASSGVWTSNEKLFF.

This clonotype was seen ten or more times. V is TRBV2 and J is TRBJ2-5; D remains unclear. CDR3 size: 12 residues. V was clipped by 8 bases and J by 5 bases, with 12 bases between them. CDR1 SNHLY and CDR2 FYNNEI come from the germline V gene. The CDR3 protein is CASRVSRETQYF. CDR3 sequence (DNA): TGTGCCAGCCGAGTCTCTCGGGAGACCCAGTACTTC.

The V gene is TRBV4-3, the J gene TRBJ2-1, with D possibly being TRBD1 or TRBD2 (5 bases each). The germline V and J ends were trimmed by 5 bases and 2 bases, with 13 bases remaining between them. CDR3 length equals 15 residues. CDR1 and CDR2 from the germline V gene are LGHNA and YSLEER. The CDR3 bases are TGCGCCAGCAGCGGGGGTGTGGCAGCCTACAATGAGCAGTTCTTC. Amino acids: CASSGGVAAYNEQFF.

This clonotype was seen at least ten times. V gene TRBV5-6 combines with J gene TRBJ2-4; D unresolved. This CDR3 has 14 residues. Trimming removed 1 base from V and 5 bases from J, with 10 bases in between. From germline, CDR1 is SGHDT and CDR2 YYEEEE. CDR3 nucleotides: TGTGCCAGCAGCTTGTTGGGAATCGAAAACATTCAGTACTTC. This translates into CASSLLGIENIQYF.

This clonotype was seen at least ten times. The rearrangement links TRBV25-1 to TRBJ2-1, with 13 bases lining up with TRBD2. The CDR3 consists of 14 residues. Looked up from germline, CDR1 is MGHDK and CDR2 is SYGVNS. V trimming: 6 bases; J trimming: 6 bases; junction bases outside the gene matches: 2. This CDR3 is CASRTSGGVNEQFF. CDR3 sequence (DNA): TGTGCCAGCAGAACTAGCGGGGGGGTCAATGAGCAGTTCTTC.

This clonotype was seen repeatedly, ten times or more. The rearrangement joins TRBV29-1 to TRBJ2-1; 8 bases are a match to TRBD1. Germline CDR1 SQVTM, CDR2 ANQGSEA. V trimming: 5 bases; J trimming: 16 bases; junction bases outside the gene matches: 10. The CDR3 is 11 residues long. In nucleotides, the CDR3 is TGCAGCGTTTCCCAAGGGGACAGGCCCTTCTTC. Protein product: CSVSQGDRPFF.

Many counts were recorded for this clonotype. V and J are TRBV7-9 and TRBJ2-2; the D is unclear. The CDR3 consists of 16 residues. Germline V gene data show CDR1 as SEHNR and CDR2 as FQNEAQ (reference sequence). The germline V and J ends were trimmed by 5 bases and 3 bases, with 16 bases remaining between them. In DNA form, the CDR3 reads TGTGCCAGCAGCCAGGCCCGGGTTACGGACACCGGGGAGCTGTTTTTT. This codes for CASSQARVTDTGELFF.

This clonotype came up a few times. This chain uses TRBV5-5 with TRBJ1-1, with no clear D. In germline, CDR1 is SGHKS, CDR2 YYEKEE (reference sequence). V lost 3 bases and J 2 bases, leaving 17 bases between the germline ends. The CDR3 extends over 16 amino acids. The CDR3 region has the DNA TGTGCCAGCAGCTCCCGTGCGAAGGTGCCAAACACTGAAGCTTTCTTT. Translation gives CASSSRAKVPNTEAFF.

At least ten counts were recorded for this clonotype. The chain carries TRBV20-1 and TRBJ2-5, with D unresolved. Deletions cut 3 bases from V and 5 bases from J, with 10 bases between. The germline gives CDR1 DFQATT, CDR2 SNEGSKA (reference sequence). CDR3 length: 12 amino acids. CDR3 DNA: TGCAGTGCTAGTTTAGGTTCGGAGACCCAGTACTTC. It is translated as CSASLGSETQYF.

The CDR3 spells CASSLSNSNRGISGYTF. CDR3 bases: TGTGCCAGCAGCTTATCGAATAGTAACAGGGGGATTAGTGGCTACACCTTC. The chain is built from TRBV7-2 and TRBJ1-2, with TRBD1 matching over 8 bases. This CDR3 has 17 amino acids. The germline V gene has CDR1 SGHTA and CDR2 FQGNSA. The junction had 15 bases not matched to a gene; V was cut back by 2 bases and J by 7 bases.

V is TRBV20-1 and J is TRBJ1-3, with a possible D match to TRBD1 (6 bases). The CDR3 is made up of 13 amino acids. The V and J ends lost 3 bases and 4 bases respectively, with 10 bases between them. Per germline, CDR1 DFQATT and CDR2 SNEGSKA (reference sequence). The CDR3 protein is CSASRDTGNTIYF. CDR3 nucleotides: TGCAGTGCTAGCAGGGACACAGGAAACACCATATATTTT.

The rearrangement links TRBV12-3 or TRBV12-4 to TRBJ1-2, with D unresolved. This CDR3 contains 16 residues. Trimming shortened V by 0 bases and J by 5 bases, and 16 bases separated the two germline ends. CDR3 region: CASSLAGGTRSYGYTF. DNA of the CDR3: TGTGCCAGCAGTTTAGCGGGAGGAACGAGATCTTATGGCTACACCTTC.

The V call is TRBV5-1, the J call TRBJ2-3, with 10 bases identical to TRBD2. Unmatched junction bases numbered 7, after V lost 4 bases and J lost 2 bases. CDR3 size: 16 residues. CDR1 is SGHRS and CDR2 is YFSETQ in the germline V gene. The CDR3 coding sequence is TGCGCCAGCAGCCTCCGGACTAGCGGACACACAGATACGCAGTATTTT. Its protein product is CASSLRTSGHTDTQYF. The full variable domain, rest sourced from reference TRBV5-1 and TRBJ2-3, is KAGVTQTPRYLIKTRGQQVTLSCSPISGHRSVSWYQQTPGQGLQFLFEYFSETQRNKGNFPGRFSGRQFSNSRSEMNVSTLELGDSALYLCASSLRTSGHTDTQYFGPGTRLTVL.

Many counts were recorded for this clonotype. The chain joins TRBV7-2 to TRBJ2-1, with TRBD2 matching over 10 bases. V trimming: 1 base; J trimming: 7 bases; junction bases outside the gene matches: 4. In germline, CDR1 is SGHTA, CDR2 FQGNSA. The CDR3 has 15 residues. Here the CDR3 DNA reads TGTGCCAGCAGCTTAGGCGCTAGCGGGAGTAATGAGCAGTTCTTC. Its protein product is CASSLGASGSNEQFF.

This clonotype came up many times. V and J are TRBV7-9 and TRBJ2-3, with D possibly TRBD1 on 6 matching bases. The ends were cut back, 5 bases at V and 1 base at J, with 13 bases in the middle. Germline assignment: CDR1 SEHNR and CDR2 FQNEAQ (reference sequence). The CDR3 is 15 residues long. The CDR3 is CASSETGTRTDTQYF. The CDR3 DNA reads TGTGCCAGCAGCGAAACAGGGACCCGCACAGATACGCAGTATTTT. Filled out from reference TRBV7-9 and TRBJ2-3, the complete variable domain reads DTGVSQNPRHKITKRGQNVTFRCDPISEHNRLYWYRQTLGQGPEFLTYFQNEAQLEKSRLLSDRFSAERPKGSFSTLEIQRTEQGDSAMYLCASSETGTRTDTQYFGPGTRLTVL.

This clonotype has at least ten counts. The chain carries TRBV12-3 or TRBV12-4 and TRBJ2-3; possibly TRBD1 for D (6 bases). CDR3 length: 15 amino acids. V was pared by 6 bases and J by 2 bases, with 15 bases between. CDR3 sequence: CASRPSDRATDTQYF. As DNA, the CDR3 is TGTGCCAGCAGACCCTCGGACAGAGCCACAGATACGCAGTATTTT.